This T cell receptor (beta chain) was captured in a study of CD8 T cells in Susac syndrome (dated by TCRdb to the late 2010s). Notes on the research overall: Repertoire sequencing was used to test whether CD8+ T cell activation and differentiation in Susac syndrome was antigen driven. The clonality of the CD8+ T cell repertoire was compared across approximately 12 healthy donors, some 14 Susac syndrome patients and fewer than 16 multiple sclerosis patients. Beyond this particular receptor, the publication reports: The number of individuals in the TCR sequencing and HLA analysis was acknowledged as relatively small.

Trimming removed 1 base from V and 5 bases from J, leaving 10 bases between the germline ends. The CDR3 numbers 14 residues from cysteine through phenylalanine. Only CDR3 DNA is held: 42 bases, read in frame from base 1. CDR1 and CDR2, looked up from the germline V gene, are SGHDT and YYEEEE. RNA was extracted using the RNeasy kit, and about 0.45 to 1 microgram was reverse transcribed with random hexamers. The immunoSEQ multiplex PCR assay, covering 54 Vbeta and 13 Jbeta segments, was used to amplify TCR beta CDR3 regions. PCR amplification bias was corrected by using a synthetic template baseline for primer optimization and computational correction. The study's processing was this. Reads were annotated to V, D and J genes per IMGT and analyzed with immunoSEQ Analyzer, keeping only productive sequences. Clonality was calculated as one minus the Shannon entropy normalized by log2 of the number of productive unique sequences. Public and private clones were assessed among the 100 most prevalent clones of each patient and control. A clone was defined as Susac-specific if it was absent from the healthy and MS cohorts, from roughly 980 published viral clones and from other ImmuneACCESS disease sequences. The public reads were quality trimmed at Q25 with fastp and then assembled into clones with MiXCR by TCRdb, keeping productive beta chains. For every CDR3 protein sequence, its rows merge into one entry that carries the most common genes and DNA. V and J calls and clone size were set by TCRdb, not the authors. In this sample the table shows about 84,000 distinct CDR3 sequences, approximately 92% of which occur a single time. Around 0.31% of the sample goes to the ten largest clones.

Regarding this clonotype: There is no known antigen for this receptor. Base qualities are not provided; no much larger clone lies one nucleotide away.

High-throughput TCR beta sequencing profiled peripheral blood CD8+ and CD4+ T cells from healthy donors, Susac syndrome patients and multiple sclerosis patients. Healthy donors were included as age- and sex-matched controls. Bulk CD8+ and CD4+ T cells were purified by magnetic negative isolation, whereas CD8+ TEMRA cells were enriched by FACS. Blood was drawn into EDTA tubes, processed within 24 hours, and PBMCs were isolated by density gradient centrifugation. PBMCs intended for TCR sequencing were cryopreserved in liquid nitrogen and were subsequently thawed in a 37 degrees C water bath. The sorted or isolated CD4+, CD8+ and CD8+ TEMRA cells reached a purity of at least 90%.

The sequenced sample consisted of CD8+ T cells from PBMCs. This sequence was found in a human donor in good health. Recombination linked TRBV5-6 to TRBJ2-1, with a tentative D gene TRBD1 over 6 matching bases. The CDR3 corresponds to CASSLTGINNEQFF. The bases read TGTGCCAGCAGCTTGACAGGGATCAACAATGAGCAGTTCTTC. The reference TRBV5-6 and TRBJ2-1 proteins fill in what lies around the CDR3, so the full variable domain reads DAGVTQSPTHLIKTRGQQVTLRCSPKSGHDTVSWYQQALGQGPQFIFQYYEEEERQRGNFPDRFSGHQFPNYSSELNVNALLLGDSALYLCASSLTGINNEQFFGPGTRLTVL.